This TCR beta chain was retrieved from a study of blood T cell dynamics during melanoma immunotherapy. Overall study context: First-line therapy was either pembrolizumab or nivolumab with ipilimumab for metastatic melanoma. Findings and caveats of the study: The study could not tell melanoma-specific clones from general immune activation.

Using immunoSEQ multiplex PCR, the repertoire was profiled, and TCRdb retains in-frame clones only, with some absent. The table records 25,000 to 35,000 clones, approximately 88% of them present only once. With regard to this clone: The antigen is undetermined.

Stated time point: week 3, after first cycle of checkpoint inhibitor. Sampling occurred pretreatment (T0) and at week 3 (W3), after cycle one of checkpoint blockade. Apart from a couple of fast progressors, RECIST 1.1 response was judged 12 weeks post-infusion. The CDR3 sequence is 16 residues long. The germline gives CDR1 SEHNR, CDR2 FQNEAQ (reference sequence). V shed 5 bases, J shed 4 bases, and the junction held 10 bases outside the gene matches. V gene TRBV7-9 combines with J gene TRBJ1-4; 7 nucleotides match TRBD1. This clonotype originated in a human donor with melanoma. The sequencing used blood, collected from a patient treated with checkpoint blockade. The CDR3 spells CASSPLGTAFNEKLFF. DNA for the CDR3: TGTGCCAGCAGCCCTTTAGGGACAGCCTTTAATGAAAAACTGTTTTTT. Full variable domain (missing parts from reference TRBV7-9 and TRBJ1-4): DTGVSQNPRHKITKRGQNVTFRCDPISEHNRLYWYRQTLGQGPEFLTYFQNEAQLEKSRLLSDRFSAERPKGSFSTLEIQRTEQGDSAMYLCASSPLGTAFNEKLFFGSGTQLSVL.